The 8 T cell receptor beta chains presented below share a single source sample, sequenced in a study of beta chain features in type 1 diabetes. The sequenced template was cDNA made from the entire isolated RNA. Assay used: immunoSEQ multiplex PCR; TCRdb lists only in-frame clones, some missing. This table holds about 150,000 clones, under 60% found once. Sequenced sample: Tregs from blood. Receptors were obtained from a man between 18 and 35 years old in good health.

The chain uses TRBV29-1 and TRBJ2-7; 9 bases are shared with TRBD1. V shed 6 bases and J 3 bases; nucleotides not matched to a gene: 6. In germline, CDR1 is SQVTM, CDR2 ANQGSEA. There are 13 residues in the CDR3. This chain's CDR3 is CSVQTGGFYEQYF. Written as DNA, the CDR3 is TGCAGCGTCCAGACAGGGGGGTTCTACGAGCAGTACTTC.

This chain uses TRBV2 with TRBJ1-1; tentatively, D is TRBD1 (5 bases). The CDR3 extends over 14 amino acids. Trimming took off 8 bases at V and 4 bases at J, with 17 bases between the two ends. The germline gives CDR1 SNHLY, CDR2 FYNNEI. CDR3 in DNA: TGTGCCAGCGGGGGGAGCCGGGGGGGCACTGAAGCTTTCTTT. Amino acids: CASGGSRGGTEAFF.

As to this clone: The sample carries other DNA sequences with the same CDR3. V is TRBV28 and J is TRBJ2-7; TRBD2 matches at 11 bases. V dropped 6 bases and J dropped 3; count of bases not matched to a gene: 7. The germline gives CDR1 MDHEN, CDR2 SYDVKM. The CDR3 consists of 15 residues. This CDR3 is CASRLRLAGYYEQYF. The CDR3, as DNA: TGTGCCAGCAGGCTACGACTAGCGGGGTACTACGAGCAGTACTTC.

This clone has a single count. V is TRBV29-1 and J is TRBJ1-1; D is perhaps TRBD1 (5 bases). The V end was cut by 4 bases, the J end by 3 bases, with 12 bases between. CDR3 length equals 13 residues. The germline CDR1 and CDR2 sequences are SQVTM and ANQGSEA. The CDR3 reads CSVAVGGDTEAFF. Here the CDR3 DNA reads TGCAGCGTTGCTGTGGGGGGGGACACTGAAGCTTTCTTT.

The chain links TRBV28 to TRBJ1-2; 11 bases line up with TRBD1. J gave up 2 bases and V 6 bases, and 2 bases lay outside the gene matches. Germline V gene sequence: CDR1 MDHEN, CDR2 SYDVKM. The CDR3 has 14 amino acids. This CDR3 is CASSRDRGNYGYTF. Written as DNA, the CDR3 is TGTGCCAGCAGCCGGGACAGGGGGAACTATGGCTACACCTTC.

This clone showed up just a few times. The CDR3 nucleotides are TGTGCCAGCAAAGCCGGCGGGGGGGCCCCGGATACGCAGTATTTT. Residues: CASKAGGGAPDTQYF. The V and J genes are TRBV9 and TRBJ2-3; 9 bases match TRBD2. The V and J ends lost 6 bases and 6 bases, in that order; junction bases with no gene match: 11. CDR3 size: 15 residues. The germline V gene has CDR1 SGDLS and CDR2 YYNGEE.

This clone was observed once. The chain is built from TRBV28 and TRBJ2-1; D is uncertain. The CDR3 consists of 11 residues. In germline, CDR1 is MDHEN, CDR2 SYDVKM. V dropped 6 bases and J dropped 7 bases, with 7 bases sitting between them. The CDR3 sequence: CASSMENEQFF. In DNA form, the CDR3 reads TGTGCCAGCAGCATGGAGAATGAGCAGTTCTTC.

As DNA, the CDR3 is TGTGCCAGCAGCTATAGCGGGTCCTACGAGCAGTACTTC. It is translated as CASSYSGSYEQYF. The V call is TRBV7-2, the J call TRBJ2-7; 7 positions agree with TRBD2. This CDR3 spans 13 amino acids. The trim removed 4 bases at V and 1 base at J, leaving 1 base unmatched. Germline values: CDR1 SGHTA, CDR2 FQGNSA.